The source of this T cell receptor beta chain is a study of graft-versus-host responses after intestinal transplantation. Study in general: Tacrolimus plus steroids were given to all recipients for 3 to 4 years, preceded by anti-thymocyte globulin induction.

Germline CDR1 SGHDT, CDR2 YYEEEE. CDR3 length equals 15 residues. V dropped 4 bases and J dropped 8 bases, with 19 bases sitting between them. Points on this clone: Its antigen is unidentified.

Profiling relied on immunoSEQ multiplex PCR, and the TCRdb table lists in-frame clones only, not all of them. The data show around 110,000 clones, about 92% seen once. Study-wide points: Recipient marrow harbored GvH clones, some of which surfaced first in ileum or blood. Allograft graft-versus-host to host-versus-graft clonal ratios ran high in patients with graft-donor T cell macrochimerism. An association linked early post-transplant HvG declines with peak circulating GvH clone levels.

V and J are TRBV5-6 and TRBJ2-4, with D tentatively TRBD1 (6 bases). The source of this sequence is a human donor who was the organ donor for an intestinal transplant. The sample in question was unstimulated CD8+ T cells sorted from spleen or lymph node cells, obtained before transplant. The DNA for the CDR3 is TGTGCCAGCAGCCGAATACCGACAGGCAAGGACATTCAGTACTTC. The encoded protein is CASSRIPTGKDIQYF.